This T cell receptor (beta chain) was captured in a study of blood T cell repertoires in COVID-19. Study context: PBMCs, B-cell-depleted T cells, or T cells were the source of the cDNA or gDNA that made up the material.

This CDR3 has 13 residues. Trimming pared 6 bases from V and 2 bases from J, leaving 11 bases between. CDR1 is WNHNN, CDR2 SYGVQD, per germline (reference sequence). Using immunoSEQ multiplex PCR, the repertoire was profiled, and TCRdb retains in-frame clones only, with some absent. The sample contains some 530,000 clones, 70% to 90% of which appear only once. Sequenced input: peripheral blood. This clonotype was obtained from a human donor in a cohort sampled during active COVID-19. The chain links TRBV10-1 to TRBJ2-7, with a tentative D call TRBD2 (6 bases). Here the CDR3 reads CASSGGSAYEQYF. In nucleotides, the CDR3 is TGCGCCAGCAGCGGGGGAAGCGCCTACGAGCAGTACTTC.